This TCR beta chain was sequenced in a study of blood T cell repertoires in COVID-19. Study overall: Whether acute or convalescent, the COVID-19 samples came from the United States, Italy and Spain. In each case, the material was cDNA or gDNA derived from T cells, B-cell-depleted T cells, or PBMCs.

Only in-frame clones appear in the TCRdb table, and some are missing; sequencing was by immunoSEQ multiplex PCR. The sample includes 130,000 to 150,000 clones, roughly 87% of them seen just once. It was within 2 weeks before study entry that exposed participants met a COVID-19 case. Germline loops: CDR1 SGHNT, CDR2 YYREEE (reference sequence). After removal of 4 bases from V and 3 bases from J, the junction contained 4 bases not matched to a gene. The length of the CDR3 is 13 residues. This clone was found a few times. This TCR was sampled from a woman in her forties who had been exposed to COVID-19. Sequencing used PBMCs or T cells enriched from blood (not recorded which). The chain couples TRBV5-4 to TRBJ2-7; TRBD1 matches 7 bases. The CDR3 DNA follows: TGTGCCAGCAGCGAGACAGGGAACTACGAGCAGTACTTC. It yields the protein CASSETGNYEQYF.